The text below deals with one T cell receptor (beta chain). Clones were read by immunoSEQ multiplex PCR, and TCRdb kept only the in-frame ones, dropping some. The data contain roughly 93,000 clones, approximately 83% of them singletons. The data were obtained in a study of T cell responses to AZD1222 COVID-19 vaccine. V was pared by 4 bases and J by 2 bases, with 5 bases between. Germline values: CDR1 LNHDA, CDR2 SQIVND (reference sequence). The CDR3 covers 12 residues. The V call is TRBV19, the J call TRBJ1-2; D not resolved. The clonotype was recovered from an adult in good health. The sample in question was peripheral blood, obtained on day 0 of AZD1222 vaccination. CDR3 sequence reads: CASSRANYGYTF. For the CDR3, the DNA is TGTGCCAGTAGTAGAGCGAACTATGGCTACACCTTC. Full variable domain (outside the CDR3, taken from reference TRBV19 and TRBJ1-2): DGGITQSPKYLFRKEGQNVTLSCEQNLNHDAMYWYRQDPGQGLRLIYYSQIVNDFQKGDIAEGYSVSREKKESFPLTVTSAQKNPTAFYLCASSRANYGYTFGSGTRLTVV.